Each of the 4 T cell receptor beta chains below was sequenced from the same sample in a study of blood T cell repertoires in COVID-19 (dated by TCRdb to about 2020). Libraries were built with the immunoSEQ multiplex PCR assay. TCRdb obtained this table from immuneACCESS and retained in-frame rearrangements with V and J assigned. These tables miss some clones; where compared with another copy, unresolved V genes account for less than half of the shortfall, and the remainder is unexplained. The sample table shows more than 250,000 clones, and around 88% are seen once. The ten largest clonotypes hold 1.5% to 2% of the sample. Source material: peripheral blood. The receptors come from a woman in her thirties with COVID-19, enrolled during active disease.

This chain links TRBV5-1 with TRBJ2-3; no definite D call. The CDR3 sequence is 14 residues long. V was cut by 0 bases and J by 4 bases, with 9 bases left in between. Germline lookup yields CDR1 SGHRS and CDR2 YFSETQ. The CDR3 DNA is TGCGCCAGCAGCTTGGACCGACTTTCAGATACGCAGTATTTT. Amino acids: CASSLDRLSDTQYF. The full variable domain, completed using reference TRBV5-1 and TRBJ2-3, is KAGVTQTPRYLIKTRGQQVTLSCSPISGHRSVSWYQQTPGQGLQFLFEYFSETQRNKGNFPGRFSGRQFSNSRSEMNVSTLELGDSALYLCASSLDRLSDTQYFGPGTRLTVL.

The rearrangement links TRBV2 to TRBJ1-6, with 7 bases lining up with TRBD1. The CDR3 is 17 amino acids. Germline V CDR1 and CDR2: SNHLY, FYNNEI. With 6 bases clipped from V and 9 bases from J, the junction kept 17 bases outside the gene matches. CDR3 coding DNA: TGTGCCAGCAGGTCCTTACAGGGGATCGCTTGGATTTCACCCCTCCACTTT. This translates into CASRSLQGIAWISPLHF.

The CDR3: CASSQSSGGRQPQHF. In DNA, the CDR3 is TGCGCCAGCAGCCAGAGTTCAGGGGGCAGACAGCCCCAGCATTTT. The V call is TRBV4-1, the J call TRBJ1-5; 8 bases match TRBD1. Trimming cost V 3 bases and J 7 bases; bases outside gene matches: 8. Germline V gives CDR1 MGHRA, CDR2 YSYEKL. The CDR3 consists of 15 residues.

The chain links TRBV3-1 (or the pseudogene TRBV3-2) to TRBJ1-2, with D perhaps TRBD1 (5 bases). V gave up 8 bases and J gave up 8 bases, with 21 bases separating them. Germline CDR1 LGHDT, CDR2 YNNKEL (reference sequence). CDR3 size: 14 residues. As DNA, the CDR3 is TGTGCCAGCGTTCCTCTCCAGGGAATGGAAGGCTACACCTTC. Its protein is CASVPLQGMEGYTF.